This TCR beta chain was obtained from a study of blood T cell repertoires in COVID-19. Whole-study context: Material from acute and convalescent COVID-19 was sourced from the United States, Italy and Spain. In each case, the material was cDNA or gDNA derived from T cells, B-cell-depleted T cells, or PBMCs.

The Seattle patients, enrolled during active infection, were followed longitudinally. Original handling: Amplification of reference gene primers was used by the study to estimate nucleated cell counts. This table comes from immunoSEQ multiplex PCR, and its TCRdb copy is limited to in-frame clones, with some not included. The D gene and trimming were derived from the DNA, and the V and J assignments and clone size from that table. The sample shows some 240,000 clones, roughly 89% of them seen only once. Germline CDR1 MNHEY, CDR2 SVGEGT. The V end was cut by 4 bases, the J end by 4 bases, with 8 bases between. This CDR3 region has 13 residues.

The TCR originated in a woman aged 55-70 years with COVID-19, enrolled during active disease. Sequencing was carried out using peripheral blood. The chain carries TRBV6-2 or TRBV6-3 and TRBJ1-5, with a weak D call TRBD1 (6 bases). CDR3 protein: CASSSTGNQPQHF. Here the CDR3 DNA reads TGTGCCAGCAGTTCGACAGGAAATCAGCCCCAGCATTTT.